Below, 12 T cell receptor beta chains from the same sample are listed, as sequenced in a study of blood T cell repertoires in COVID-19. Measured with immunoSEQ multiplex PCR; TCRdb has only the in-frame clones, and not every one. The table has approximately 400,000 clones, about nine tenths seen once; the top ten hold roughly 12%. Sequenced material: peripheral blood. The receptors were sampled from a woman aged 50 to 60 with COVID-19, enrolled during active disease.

Here the CDR3 DNA reads TGTGCCAGCAGCTTGGCGGCGCAGGCTACGCAGTATTTT. Its translation: CASSLAAQATQYF. The chain combines TRBV5-4 with TRBJ2-3, with D uncertain. The CDR3 spans 13 residues. The germline CDR1 and CDR2 sequences are SGHNT and YYREEE (reference sequence). V shed 0 bases and J shed 8 bases, with 10 bases lying between them.

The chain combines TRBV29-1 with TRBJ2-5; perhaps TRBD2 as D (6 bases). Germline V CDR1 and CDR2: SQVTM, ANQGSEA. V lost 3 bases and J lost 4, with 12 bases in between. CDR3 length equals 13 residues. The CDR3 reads CSVDAGPRETQYF. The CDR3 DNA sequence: TGCAGCGTTGATGCGGGGCCTAGAGAGACCCAGTACTTC.

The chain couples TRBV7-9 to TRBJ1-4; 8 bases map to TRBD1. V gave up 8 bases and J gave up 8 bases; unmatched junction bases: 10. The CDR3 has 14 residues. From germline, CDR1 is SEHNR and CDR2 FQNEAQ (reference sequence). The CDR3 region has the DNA TGTGCCAGCGGCCTCCTCTCAGGGGGCGAAAAACTGTTTTTT. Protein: CASGLLSGGEKLFF.

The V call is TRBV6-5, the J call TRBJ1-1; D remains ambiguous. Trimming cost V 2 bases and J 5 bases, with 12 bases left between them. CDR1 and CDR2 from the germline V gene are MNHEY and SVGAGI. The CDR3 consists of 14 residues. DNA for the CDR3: TGTGCCAGCAGTTACGGCGGCAGAGGGACTGAAGCTTTCTTT. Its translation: CASSYGGRGTEAFF.

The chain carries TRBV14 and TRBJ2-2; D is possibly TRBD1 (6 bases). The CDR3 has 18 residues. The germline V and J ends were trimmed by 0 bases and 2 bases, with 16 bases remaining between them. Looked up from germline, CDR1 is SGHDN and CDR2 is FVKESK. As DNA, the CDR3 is TGTGCCAGCAGCCAAGATCCTCCAGGGGCCATAAACACCGGGGAGCTGTTTTTT. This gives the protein CASSQDPPGAINTGELFF.

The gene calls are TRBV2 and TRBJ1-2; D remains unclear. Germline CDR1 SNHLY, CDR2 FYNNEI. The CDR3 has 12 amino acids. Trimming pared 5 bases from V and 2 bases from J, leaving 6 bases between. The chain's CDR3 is CASSLSNYGYTF. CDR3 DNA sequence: TGTGCCAGCAGTTTGAGCAACTATGGCTACACCTTC. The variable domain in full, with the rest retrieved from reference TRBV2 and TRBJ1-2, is EPEVTQTPSHQVTQMGQEVILRCVPISNHLYFYWYRQILGQKVEFLVSFYNNEISEKSEIFDDQFSVERPDGSNFTLKIRSTKLEDSAMYFCASSLSNYGYTFGSGTRLTVV.

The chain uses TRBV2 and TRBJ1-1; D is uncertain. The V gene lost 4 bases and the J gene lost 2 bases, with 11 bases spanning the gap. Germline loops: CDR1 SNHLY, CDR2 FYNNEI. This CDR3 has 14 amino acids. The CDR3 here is CASSGEGQNTEAFF. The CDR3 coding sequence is TGTGCCAGCAGTGGGGAGGGCCAAAACACTGAAGCTTTCTTT.

The CDR3 reads CASSNQGVLNTEAFF. CDR3 nucleotides: TGTGCCAGCAGCAACCAAGGGGTTTTGAACACTGAAGCTTTCTTT. This sequence joins TRBV28 and TRBJ1-1; possibly TRBD1 for D (5 bases). The CDR3 has 15 amino acids. V shed 6 bases and J shed 0 bases, with 14 bases lying between them. Germline values: CDR1 MDHEN, CDR2 SYDVKM.

The DNA of the CDR3 is TGTGCCTGGAGTGAGGGGACAGCCGTTGAAAAACTGTTTTTT. Its translation: CAWSEGTAVEKLFF. The chain has TRBV30 and TRBJ1-4; 7 bases fit TRBD1. Germline V CDR1 and CDR2: GTSNPN, SVGIG (reference sequence). This CDR3 comprises 14 residues. The junction had 6 bases not matched to a gene; V was cut back by 1 base and J by 7 bases.

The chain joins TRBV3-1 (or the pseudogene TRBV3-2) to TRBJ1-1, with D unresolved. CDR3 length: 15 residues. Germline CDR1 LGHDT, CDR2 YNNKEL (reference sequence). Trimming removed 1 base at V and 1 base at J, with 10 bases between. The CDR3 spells CASSQGVLPNTEAFF. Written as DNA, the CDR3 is TGTGCCAGCAGCCAAGGAGTCCTTCCGAACACTGAAGCTTTCTTT.

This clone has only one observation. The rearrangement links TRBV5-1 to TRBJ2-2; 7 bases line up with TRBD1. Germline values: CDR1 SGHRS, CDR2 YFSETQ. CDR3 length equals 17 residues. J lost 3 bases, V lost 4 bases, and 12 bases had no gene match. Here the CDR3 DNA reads TGCGCCAGCAGCCGACCCTACAGGGGATGGGACACCGGGGAGCTGTTTTTT. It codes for CASSRPYRGWDTGELFF.

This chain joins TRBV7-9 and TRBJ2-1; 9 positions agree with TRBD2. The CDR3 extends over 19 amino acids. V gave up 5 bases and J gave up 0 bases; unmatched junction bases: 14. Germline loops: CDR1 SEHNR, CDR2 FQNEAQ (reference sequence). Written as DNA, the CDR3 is TGTGCCAGCAGCCCCCGAGTAGCGGGGGCCAAGAGCTCCTACAATGAGCAGTTCTTC. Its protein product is CASSPRVAGAKSSYNEQFF.